This is a list of T cell receptor beta chains from one sample in a study of T cell changes during pregnancy in multiple sclerosis. Clones were sequenced by immunoSEQ multiplex PCR, and TCRdb holds only the in-frame ones, with some missing. The data show about 70,000 clones, around nine tenths seen once. Sequencing was performed on peripheral blood, taken in the third trimester of pregnancy. Source of these receptors: a female donor with multiple sclerosis, enrolled in a pregnancy study. CDR3s include the opening cysteine and the closing phenylalanine or tryptophan.

V gene,J gene,CDR3 protein
TRBV29-1,.,CSVERGLAGAYNEQFF
TRBV19,TRBJ2-1,CASSITVGQGAYNEQFF
TRBV19,TRBJ2-3,CASASGGDTDTQYF
TRBV5-1,TRBJ2-1,CASSWDHSGGAYNEQFF
TRBV9,TRBJ1-3,CASSIRGNSGNTIYF
TRBV7-2,TRBJ2-7,CASSTTSGTYEQYF
TRBV11-3,TRBJ2-7,CASSFQAGDYEQYF
TRBV5-1,TRBJ2-2,CASSDLAGDTGELFF
TRBV4-3,TRBJ2-5,CASSQDGAGRLQETQYF
TRBV27,TRBJ2-2,CASPPGSDTGELFF
TRBV11-2,TRBJ1-3,CASSQGTGGNTIYF
TRBV7-2,TRBJ2-7,CASMVGWDTAYEQYF
TRBV2,TRBJ1-1,CASRLDRGGPEAFF
TRBV10-2,TRBJ2-6,CASSGTSGSSGANVLTF
TRBV6-5,TRBJ1-3,CASSYPGGNTIYF
TRBV10-2,TRBJ2-4,CASREDSEWDIQYF
TRBV12-5,TRBJ2-1,CASGLVPRDEPLIYNEQFF
TRBV5-1,TRBJ2-2,CASSLEGQTSGELFF
TRBV18,TRBJ1-2,CASSLLERQGDGGYTF
TRBV7-9,TRBJ2-7,CASSLLGTGVGGEQYF
TRBV2,TRBJ1-2,CASSEYDRGTYGGYTF
TRBV28,TRBJ2-1,CASSLRGQGPRFEQFF
TRBV5-1,TRBJ2-7,CASSLDRDWIEQYF
TRBV11-2,TRBJ2-7,CASSTPGGRGEQYF
TRBV30,TRBJ2-3,CAWSVAGGTDTQYF
TRBV7-9,TRBJ1-1,CASSPYRGRTEAFF
TRBV2,TRBJ1-2,CASSALGANYGYTF
TRBV7-2,TRBJ2-1,CASSPPGQGVYEQFF
TRBV4-2,TRBJ2-4,CASSQDPGGLNIQYF
TRBV10-3,TRBJ1-1,CAISESAGMSTEAFF
TRBV29-1,TRBJ1-1,CSVVRGTEAFF
TRBV9,TRBJ1-5,CASSAEGGGQPQHF
TRBV10-3,TRBJ1-6,CAISQQGQAYNSPLHF
TRBV5-5,TRBJ2-3,CASSTRGVGTDTQYF
TRBV4-1,TRBJ1-1,CASSQVSGATEAFF